The following is a T cell receptor (beta chain) sequence with its context. Antigen unknown. A single record per CDR3 protein comes from TCRdb applying MiXCR to the 5' RACE reads. The profile shows 110,000 or so distinct CDR3 sequences, over 20% of them singletons. The record originates from a study of T-cell memory formation after mild COVID-19. Background on the study: TCR clustering was largely donor specific.

Whole-study findings and limits: Day 15 to 85 contractors were CD4/CD8 balanced; later expanders leaned CD4+.

This CDR3 comprises 11 residues. CDR1 is GTSNPN, CDR2 SVGIG, per germline (reference sequence). Trimming took 1 base from V and 8 from J, leaving 6 bases between them. This clonotype was obtained from a man aged 18 to 29 who had mild COVID-19 (a few samples of this study predate the infection). Cell type and time point are not known. Sequenced: PBMCs or a T cell subset sorted from them (not recorded which). This rearrangement joins TRBV30 to TRBJ2-1; D is unresolved. CDR3 DNA sequence: TGTGCCTGGAGTGAAATCGATGAGCAGTTCTTC. Translated, it gives CAWSEIDEQFF.